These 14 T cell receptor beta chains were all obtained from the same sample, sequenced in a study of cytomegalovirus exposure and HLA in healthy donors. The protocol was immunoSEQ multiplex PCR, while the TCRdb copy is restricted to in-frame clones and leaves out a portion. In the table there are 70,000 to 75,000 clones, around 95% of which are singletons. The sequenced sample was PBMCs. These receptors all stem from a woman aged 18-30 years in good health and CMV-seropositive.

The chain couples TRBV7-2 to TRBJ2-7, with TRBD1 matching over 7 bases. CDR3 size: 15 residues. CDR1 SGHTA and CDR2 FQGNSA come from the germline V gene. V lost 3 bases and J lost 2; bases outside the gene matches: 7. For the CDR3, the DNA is TGTGCCAGCAGCTTCTTGTGGGACAGCACCTACGAGCAGTACTTC. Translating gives CASSFLWDSTYEQYF.

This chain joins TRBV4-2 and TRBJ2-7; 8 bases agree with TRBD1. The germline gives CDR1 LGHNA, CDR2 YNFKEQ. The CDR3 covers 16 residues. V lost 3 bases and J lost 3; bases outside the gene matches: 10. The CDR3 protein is CASSQEGQEIFYEQYF. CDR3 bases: TGTGCCAGCAGCCAGGAGGGACAGGAGATTTTCTACGAGCAGTACTTC.

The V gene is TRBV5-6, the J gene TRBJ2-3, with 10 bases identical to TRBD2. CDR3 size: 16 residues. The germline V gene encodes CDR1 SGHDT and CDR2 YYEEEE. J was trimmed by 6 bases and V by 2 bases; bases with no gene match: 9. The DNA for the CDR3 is TGTGCCAGCAGCTTAGCGGGAGGGCACCTAGGTGATACGCAGTATTTT. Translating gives CASSLAGGHLGDTQYF.

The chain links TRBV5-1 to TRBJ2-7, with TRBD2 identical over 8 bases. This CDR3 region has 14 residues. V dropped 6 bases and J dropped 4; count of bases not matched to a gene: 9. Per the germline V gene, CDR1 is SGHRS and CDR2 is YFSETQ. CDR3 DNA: TGCGCCAGCATGGTAGTTAGCGGGAATTACGAGCAGTACTTC. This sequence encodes CASMVVSGNYEQYF.

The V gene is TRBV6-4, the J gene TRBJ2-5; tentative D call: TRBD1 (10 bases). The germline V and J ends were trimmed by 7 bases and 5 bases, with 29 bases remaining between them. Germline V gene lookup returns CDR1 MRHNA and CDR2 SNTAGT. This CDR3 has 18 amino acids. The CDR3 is CASTDRGHRERGVETQYF. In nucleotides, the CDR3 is TGTGCCAGCACCGACAGGGGGCATCGTGAGCGGGGGGTTGAGACCCAGTACTTC.

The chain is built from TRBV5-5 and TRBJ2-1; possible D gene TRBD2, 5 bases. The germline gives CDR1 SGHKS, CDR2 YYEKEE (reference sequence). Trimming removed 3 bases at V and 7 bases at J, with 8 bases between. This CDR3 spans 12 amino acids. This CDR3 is CASSWTANEQFF. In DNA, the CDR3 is TGTGCCAGCAGCTGGACTGCAAATGAGCAGTTCTTC.

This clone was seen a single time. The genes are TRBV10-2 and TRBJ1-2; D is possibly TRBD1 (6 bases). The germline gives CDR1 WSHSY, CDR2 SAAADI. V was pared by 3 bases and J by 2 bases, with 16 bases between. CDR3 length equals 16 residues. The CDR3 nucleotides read TGCGCCAGCAGTGACTCTTGGCAGGGGCCAAACTATGGCTACACCTTC. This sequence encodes CASSDSWQGPNYGYTF.

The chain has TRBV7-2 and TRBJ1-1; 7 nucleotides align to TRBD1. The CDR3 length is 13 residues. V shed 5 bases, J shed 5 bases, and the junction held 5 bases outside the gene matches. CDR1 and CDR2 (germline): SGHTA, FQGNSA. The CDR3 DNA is TGTGCCAGCAGCCGAAGGACAGGAACTGAAGCTTTCTTT. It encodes CASSRRTGTEAFF. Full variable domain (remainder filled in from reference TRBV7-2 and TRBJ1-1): GAGVSQSPSNKVTEKGKDVELRCDPISGHTALYWYRQSLGQGLEFLIYFQGNSAPDKSGLPSDRFSAERTGGSVSTLTIQRTQQEDSAVYLCASSRRTGTEAFFGQGTRLTVV.

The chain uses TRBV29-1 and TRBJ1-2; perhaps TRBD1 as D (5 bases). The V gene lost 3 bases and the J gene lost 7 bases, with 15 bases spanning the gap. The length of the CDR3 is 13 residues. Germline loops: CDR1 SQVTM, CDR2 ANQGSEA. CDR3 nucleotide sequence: TGCAGCGTTGACCGTGGGCGGGGGTCTGGCTACACCTTC. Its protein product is CSVDRGRGSGYTF.

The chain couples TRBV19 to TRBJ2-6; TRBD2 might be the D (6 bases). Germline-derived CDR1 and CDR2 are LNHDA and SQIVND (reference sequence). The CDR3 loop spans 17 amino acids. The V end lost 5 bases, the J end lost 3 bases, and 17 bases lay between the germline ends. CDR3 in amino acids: CASSHSSRGGGANVLTF. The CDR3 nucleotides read TGTGCCAGTAGTCACAGTTCTAGGGGAGGTGGGGCCAACGTCCTGACTTTC.

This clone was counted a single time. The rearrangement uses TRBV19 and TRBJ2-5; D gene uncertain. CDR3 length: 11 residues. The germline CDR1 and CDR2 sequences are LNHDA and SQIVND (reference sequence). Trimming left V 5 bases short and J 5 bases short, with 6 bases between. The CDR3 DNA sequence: TGTGCCAGTAGTCGGTCTGAGACCCAGTACTTC. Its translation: CASSRSETQYF.

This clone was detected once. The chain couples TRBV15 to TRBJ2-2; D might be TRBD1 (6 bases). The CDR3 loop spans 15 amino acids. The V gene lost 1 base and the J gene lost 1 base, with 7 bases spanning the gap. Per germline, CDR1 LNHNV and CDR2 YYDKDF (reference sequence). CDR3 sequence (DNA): TGTGCCACCAGCAGAGGGGGGCAGAACACCGGGGAGCTGTTTTTT. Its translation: CATSRGGQNTGELFF.

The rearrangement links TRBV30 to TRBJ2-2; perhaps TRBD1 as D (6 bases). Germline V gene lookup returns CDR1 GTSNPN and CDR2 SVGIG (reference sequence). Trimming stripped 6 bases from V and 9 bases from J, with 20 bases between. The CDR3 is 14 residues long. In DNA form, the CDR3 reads TGTGCCTGCATAACAGGGCCCGAATTTAGGGAGCTGTTTTTT. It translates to CACITGPEFRELFF.

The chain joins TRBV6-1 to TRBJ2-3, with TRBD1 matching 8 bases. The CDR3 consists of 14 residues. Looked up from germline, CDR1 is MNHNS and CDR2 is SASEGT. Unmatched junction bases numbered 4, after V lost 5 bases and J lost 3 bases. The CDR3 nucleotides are TGTGCCAGCAGTCCGGACAGGGTGACAGATACGCAGTATTTT. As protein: CASSPDRVTDTQYF.